This TCR beta chain was found in a study of blood T cell repertoires in COVID-19. Looking at the study overall: Acute-phase and convalescent COVID-19 samples originated in the United States, Italy and Spain. PBMCs, B-cell-depleted T cells, or T cells were the source of the cDNA or gDNA that made up the material.

Per the original methods: How many nucleated cells were present was estimated from reference gene primer amplification. TCRdb keeps only in-frame clones here, not all; method: immunoSEQ multiplex PCR. V and J calls and clone size are given by that table; D and trimming were obtained from the DNA. The table lists hundreds of thousands of clones, more than 80% of them singletons, with 7.5% in the top ten. This clone came up once. Patients of the Seattle cohort, enrolled during active infection, were followed longitudinally. Trimming removed 1 base from V and 7 bases from J, with 17 bases in between. Germline-derived CDR1 and CDR2 are LGHDT and YNNKEL (reference sequence). The CDR3 length is 15 residues.

The source of this sequence is an elderly woman with COVID-19, enrolled during active disease. Sequencing input: peripheral blood. The V call is TRBV3-1 (or the pseudogene TRBV3-2), the J call TRBJ2-7, with a weak D call TRBD2 (6 bases). The CDR3 DNA reads as TGTGCCAGCAGCCAAGGGGTTGGAGGGGCGGGAGAGCAGTACTTC. Its protein is CASSQGVGGAGEQYF.